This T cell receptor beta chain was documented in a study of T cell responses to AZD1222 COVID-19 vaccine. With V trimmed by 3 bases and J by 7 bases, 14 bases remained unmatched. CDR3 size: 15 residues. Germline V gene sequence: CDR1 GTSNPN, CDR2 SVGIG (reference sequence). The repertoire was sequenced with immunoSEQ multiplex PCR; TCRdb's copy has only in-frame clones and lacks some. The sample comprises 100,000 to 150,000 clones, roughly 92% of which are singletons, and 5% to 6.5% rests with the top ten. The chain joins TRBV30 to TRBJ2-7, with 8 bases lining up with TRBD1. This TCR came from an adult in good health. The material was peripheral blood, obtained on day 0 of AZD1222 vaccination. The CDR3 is CAWSGQGWGKREQYF. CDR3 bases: TGTGCCTGGAGCGGACAGGGTTGGGGCAAGCGTGAGCAGTACTTC. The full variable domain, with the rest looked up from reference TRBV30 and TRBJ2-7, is SQTIHQWPATLVQPVGSPLSLECTVEGTSNPNLYWYRQAAGRGLQLLFYSVGIGQISSEVPQNLSASRPQDRQFILSSKKLLLSDSGFYLCAWSGQGWGKREQYFGPGTRLTVT.